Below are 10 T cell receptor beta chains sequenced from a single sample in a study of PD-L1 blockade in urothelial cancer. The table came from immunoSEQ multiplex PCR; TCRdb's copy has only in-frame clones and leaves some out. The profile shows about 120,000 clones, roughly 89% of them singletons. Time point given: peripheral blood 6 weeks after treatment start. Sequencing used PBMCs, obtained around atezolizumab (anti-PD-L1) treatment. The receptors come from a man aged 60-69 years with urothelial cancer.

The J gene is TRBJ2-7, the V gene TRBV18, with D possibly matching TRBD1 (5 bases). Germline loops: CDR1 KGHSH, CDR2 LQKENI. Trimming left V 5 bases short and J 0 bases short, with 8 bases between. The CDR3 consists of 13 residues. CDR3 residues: CASSGADSYEQYF. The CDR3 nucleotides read TGTGCCAGCTCAGGGGCAGACTCCTACGAGCAGTACTTC.

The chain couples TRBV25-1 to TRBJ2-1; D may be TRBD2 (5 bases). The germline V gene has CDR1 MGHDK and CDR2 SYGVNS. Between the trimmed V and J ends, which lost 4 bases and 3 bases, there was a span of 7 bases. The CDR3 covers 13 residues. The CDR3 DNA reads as TGTGCCAGCAGTGCGGACTTCTACAATGAGCAGTTCTTC. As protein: CASSADFYNEQFF.

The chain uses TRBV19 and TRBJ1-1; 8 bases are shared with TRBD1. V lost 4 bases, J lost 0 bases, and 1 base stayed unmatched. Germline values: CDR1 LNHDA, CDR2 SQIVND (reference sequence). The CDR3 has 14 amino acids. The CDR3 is CASSNRGLNTEAFF. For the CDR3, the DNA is TGTGCCAGTAGTAACAGGGGGTTGAACACTGAAGCTTTCTTT.

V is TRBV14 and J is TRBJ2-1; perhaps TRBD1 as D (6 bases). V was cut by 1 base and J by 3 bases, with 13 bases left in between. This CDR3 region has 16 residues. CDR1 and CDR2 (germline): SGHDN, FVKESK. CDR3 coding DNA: TGTGCCAGCAGCCAAGTGGGGGCAGGATTCTACAATGAGCAGTTCTTC. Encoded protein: CASSQVGAGFYNEQFF. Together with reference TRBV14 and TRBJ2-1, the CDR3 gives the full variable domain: EAGVTQFPSHSVIEKGQTVTLRCDPISGHDNLYWYRRVMGKEIKFLLHFVKESKQDESGMPNNRFLAERTGGTYSTLKVQPAELEDSGVYFCASSQVGAGFYNEQFFGPGTRLTVL.

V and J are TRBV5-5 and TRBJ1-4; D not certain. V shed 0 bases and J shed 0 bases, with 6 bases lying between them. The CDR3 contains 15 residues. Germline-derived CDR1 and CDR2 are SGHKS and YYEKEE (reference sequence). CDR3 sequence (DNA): TGTGCCAGCAGCTTGGCGGTTGCAACTAATGAAAAACTGTTTTTT. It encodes CASSLAVATNEKLFF.

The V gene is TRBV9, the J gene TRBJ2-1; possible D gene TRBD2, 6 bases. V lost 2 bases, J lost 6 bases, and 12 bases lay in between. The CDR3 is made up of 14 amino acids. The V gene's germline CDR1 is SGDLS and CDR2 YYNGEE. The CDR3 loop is CASSVGGTANEQFF. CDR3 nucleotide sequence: TGTGCCAGCAGCGTTGGCGGGACGGCCAATGAGCAGTTCTTC.

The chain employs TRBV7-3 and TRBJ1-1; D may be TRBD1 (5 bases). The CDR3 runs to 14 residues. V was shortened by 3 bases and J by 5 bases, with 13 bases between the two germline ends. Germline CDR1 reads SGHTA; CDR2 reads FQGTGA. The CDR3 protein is CASSLWAGQTEAFF. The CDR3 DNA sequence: TGTGCCAGCAGCTTGTGGGCAGGGCAAACTGAAGCTTTCTTT.

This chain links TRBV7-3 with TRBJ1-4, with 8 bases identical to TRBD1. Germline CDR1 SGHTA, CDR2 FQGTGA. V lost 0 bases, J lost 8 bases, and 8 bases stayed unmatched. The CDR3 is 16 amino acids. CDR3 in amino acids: CASSLTGQGVGEKLFF. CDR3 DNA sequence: TGTGCCAGCAGCTTAACCGGACAGGGTGTGGGGGAAAAACTGTTTTTT.

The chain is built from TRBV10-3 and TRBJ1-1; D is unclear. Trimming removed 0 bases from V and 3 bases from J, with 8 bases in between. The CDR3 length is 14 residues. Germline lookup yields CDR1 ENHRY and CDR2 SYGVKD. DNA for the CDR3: TGTGCCATCAGTGAGTCTCGAGGGCACACTGAAGCTTTCTTT. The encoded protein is CAISESRGHTEAFF.

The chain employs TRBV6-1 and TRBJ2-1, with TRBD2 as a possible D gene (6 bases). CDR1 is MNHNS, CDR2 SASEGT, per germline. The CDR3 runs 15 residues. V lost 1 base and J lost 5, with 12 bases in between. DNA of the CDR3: TGTGCCAGCAGTGAAGTTGGCGGGGCCAACAATGAGCAGTTCTTC. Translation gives CASSEVGGANNEQFF.